Listed below are T cell receptor beta chains from one sample, sequenced in a study of breast tumors, draining lymph nodes, adjacent tissues. In TCRdb, the multiplex PCR reads were re-called with MiXCR into one record per CDR3 protein. The table lists approximately 7,600 distinct CDR3 sequences, 65% to 75% of them singletons, with about 40% in the top ten. The sequenced sample consisted of tumor-adjacent breast tissue. These receptors were obtained from a female donor with breast cancer. Some clones in this sample may be carry-over from other donors' samples. Each CDR3 is given with its conserved first and last residue. The order of the fields is clone size, V gene, D gene, J gene, CDR3 protein, CDR3 DNA. The D gene is left open where the match is weak. A row's size may be missing; if present it is once, few, many or a size class.

NA,TRBV5-4,NA,TRBJ2-2,CASSLSRGTGELFF,TGTGCCAGCAGCTTGTCAAGGGGCACCGGGGAGCTGTTTTTT
once,TRBV29-1,TRBD1,TRBJ2-3,CSVVGGQGADTQYF,TGCAGCGTAGTTGGGGGACAGGGTGCAGATACGCAGTATTTT
many,TRBV6-1,NA,TRBJ2-7,CASSVGRNYEQYF,TGTGCCAGCAGTGTGGGCCGAAACTACGAGCAGTACTTC
NA,TRBV7-3,NA,TRBJ2-2,CASSLNTGELFF,TGTGCCAGCAGCCTTAACACCGGGGAGCTGTTTTTT
once,TRBV7-9,TRBD2,TRBJ2-2,CASSLVAGGTGELFF,TGTGCCAGCAGCTTGGTAGCGGGAGGCACCGGGGAGCTGTTTTTT
few,TRBV28,TRBD2,TRBJ2-1,CASSFRAGGPDEQFF,TGTGCCAGCAGTTTTAGGGCGGGAGGGCCGGATGAGCAGTTCTTC
NA,TRBV5-1,NA,TRBJ2-3,CASGGAGDTQYF,TGCGCCAGCGGGGGGGCGGGAGATACGCAGTATTTT
NA,TRBV20-1,NA,TRBJ1-2,CSARAFGGTGGVYGYTF,TGCAGTGCTAGAGCCTTCGGGGGGACGGGGGGCGTCTATGGCTACACCTTC
NA,TRBV6-5,NA,TRBJ1-1,CASSRKRTEAFF,TGTGCCAGCAGTAGAAAAAGGACAGAAGCTTTCTTT
NA,TRBV12-3/TRBV12-4,NA,TRBJ2-5,CASTNPGVRETQYF,TGTGCCAGCACTAACCCGGGGGTCCGGGAGACCCAGTACTTC
medium-sized,TRBV6-6,TRBD1,TRBJ2-6,CASSRGPDRGVSGANVLTF,TGTGCCAGCAGTCGCGGACCGGACAGGGGAGTGTCTGGGGCCAACGTCCTGACTTTC
NA,TRBV20-1,NA,TRBJ1-3,CSARDELNSGNTIYF,TGCAGTGCTAGAGATGAACTGAACTCTGGAAACACCATATATTTT
medium-sized,TRBV5-1,NA,TRBJ2-7,CASRRDPSSYEQYF,TGCGCCAGCAGAAGGGATCCGAGCTCCTACGAGCAGTACTTC
NA,TRBV20-1,TRBD2,TRBJ2-3,CSARAAAGGPTDTQYF,TGCAGTGCTAGAGCGGCAGCGGGGGGGCCCACAGATACGCAGTATTTT
NA,TRBV6-5,NA,TRBJ2-5,CASSSPRGTQYF,TGTGCCAGCAGTTCCCCCAGGGGGACCCAGTACTTC
NA,TRBV10-2,NA,TRBJ2-7,CASRGGYEQYF,TGCGCCAGCAGGGGCGGCTACGAGCAGTACTTC
once,TRBV6-5,NA,TRBJ1-4,CASSYSAVRGEKLFF,TGTGCCAGCAGTTACTCGGCCGTACGGGGTGAAAAACTGTTTTTT
NA,TRBV4-2,TRBD2,TRBJ2-7,CASSLGTSGIEEQYF,TGTGCCAGCAGCCTCGGGACTAGCGGGATTGAGGAGCAGTACTTC
NA,TRBV20-1,NA,TRBJ2-5,CSARDVIAVQETQYF,TGCAGTGCTAGAGACGTTATAGCGGTACAAGAGACCCAGTACTTC
NA,TRBV27,NA,TRBJ1-2,CASSPSGYGYTF,TGTGCCAGCAGTCCCTCTGGCTATGGCTACACCTTC
once,TRBV2,TRBD1,TRBJ2-3,CASSPGTEFTDTQYF,TGTGCCAGCAGTCCCGGGACAGAATTCACAGATACGCAGTATTTT
NA,TRBV20-1,TRBD2,TRBJ2-1,CSAGISGSRYNEQFF,TGCAGTGCTGGGATTAGCGGGAGTCGGTACAATGAGCAGTTCTTC
NA,TRBV10-3,NA,TRBJ1-3,CAISVERMDSGNTIYF,TGTGCCATCAGTGTGGAGAGGATGGACTCTGGAAACACCATATATTTT
NA,TRBV6-1,TRBD2,TRBJ2-5,CASSALLAGYQETQYF,TGTGCCAGCAGTGCCTTACTAGCGGGATATCAAGAGACCCAGTACTTC
NA,TRBV20-1,TRBD2,TRBJ2-3,CSARDWSGSGDTQYF,TGCAGTGCTAGAGATTGGAGCGGGAGTGGAGATACGCAGTATTTT
NA,TRBV5-6,NA,TRBJ1-1,CASSSLLRGNTEAFF,TGTGCCAGCAGCTCCCTCTTGAGGGGAAACACTGAAGCTTTCTTT
many,TRBV2,NA,TRBJ2-3,CASSERAGISSTDTQYF,TGTGCCAGCAGTGAAAGAGCGGGTATTTCTAGCACAGATACGCAGTATTTT
NA,TRBV6-5,TRBD1,TRBJ1-2,CASSPVSGTGSYGYTF,TGTGCCAGCAGTCCCGTGTCTGGGACAGGGAGCTATGGCTACACCTTC
medium-sized,TRBV6-1,TRBD1,TRBJ1-2,CASGPGGSYTF,TGTGCCAGCGGACCAGGGGGGAGCTACACCTTC
NA,TRBV6-4,NA,TRBJ1-2,CASSQGPDYGYTF,TGTGCCAGCAGCCAGGGTCCTGACTATGGCTACACCTTC
many,TRBV9,NA,TRBJ2-1,CASSVAGSYNEQFF,TGTGCCAGCAGCGTAGCGGGCTCCTACAATGAGCAGTTCTTC
NA,TRBV2,NA,TRBJ2-2,CASKGPYTGELFF,TGTGCCAGCAAGGGACCATACACCGGGGAGCTGTTTTTT
medium-sized,TRBV9,TRBD1,TRBJ1-5,CASSVGTGAFGEPQHF,TGTGCCAGCAGCGTAGGGACAGGGGCGTTCGGGGAGCCCCAGCATTTT
once,TRBV25-1,TRBD2,TRBJ2-3,CASSEALADYTDTQYF,TGTGCCAGCAGTGAAGCACTAGCGGACTATACAGATACGCAGTATTTT
NA,TRBV5-1,TRBD2,TRBJ2-1,CASSLVGTSFANEQFF,TGCGCCAGCAGCTTGGTAGGGACTAGCTTTGCCAATGAGCAGTTCTTC
NA,TRBV7-2,NA,TRBJ1-2,CASSLARREGYTF,TGTGCCAGCAGCTTAGCGCGTAGGGAAGGCTACACCTTC
large,TRBV10-2,TRBD2,TRBJ2-3,CASLAGGPADTQYF,TGCGCCAGTTTAGCGGGAGGGCCCGCAGATACGCAGTATTTT
hyperexpanded,TRBV20-1,TRBD1,TRBJ2-2,CSAKPGTGGAGELFF,TGCAGTGCCAAGCCCGGGACAGGGGGAGCCGGGGAGCTGTTTTTT
NA,TRBV29-1,TRBD1,TRBJ1-4,CSVAGGWDTNEKLFF,TGCAGCGTTGCAGGGGGCTGGGATACTAATGAAAAACTGTTTTTT
many,TRBV5-4,NA,TRBJ2-7,CASSLGSVSEQYF,TGTGCCAGCAGCTTGGGTAGCGTGTCCGAGCAGTACTTC
NA,TRBV20-1,NA,TRBJ2-5,CSARRTGETQYF,TGCAGTGCTAGGCGAACCGGCGAGACCCAGTACTTC
NA,TRBV6-1,TRBD2,TRBJ2-1,CASSLLAGGHDEQFF,TGTGCCAGCAGTCTCCTAGCGGGGGGGCACGATGAGCAGTTCTTC
medium-sized,TRBV29-1,NA,TRBJ1-2,CSVGTGSYGYTF,TGCAGCGTGGGAACAGGGTCCTATGGCTACACCTTC
NA,TRBV5-1,NA,TRBJ2-3,CASSFSGVPDTQYF,TGCGCCAGCAGCTTTTCAGGAGTTCCAGATACGCAGTATTTT
NA,TRBV29-1,NA,TRBJ1-3,CSTVSGNTIYF,TGCAGTACGGTCTCTGGAAACACCATATATTTT
medium-sized,TRBV20-1,NA,TRBJ2-3,CSAQDIDSTDTQYF,TGCAGTGCTCAAGACATTGATAGCACAGATACGCAGTATTTT
NA,TRBV5-1,NA,TRBJ2-2,CASSLASNTGELFF,TGCGCCAGCAGCTTGGCCTCGAACACCGGGGAGCTGTTTTTT
medium-sized,TRBV2,NA,TRBJ1-5,CASSGGRNQPQHF,TGTGCCAGCAGCGGGGGGCGCAATCAGCCCCAGCATTTT